These 10 T cell receptor beta chains were sequenced from one sample in a study of control samples from healthy donors and cancer patients. Using immunoSEQ multiplex PCR, the repertoire was profiled, and TCRdb retains in-frame clones only, with some absent. The top ten clones hold around 0.95% of a sample with roughly 88,000 clones, approximately 90% of them seen once. The sequenced sample was blood. The receptors here all came from a woman younger than 45 in good health.

The chain uses TRBV6-5 and TRBJ1-5, with unresolved D. Germline CDR1 is MNHEY and CDR2 is SVGAGI. V dropped 6 bases and J dropped 7 bases, with 13 bases sitting between them. There are 13 residues in the CDR3. For the CDR3, the DNA is TGTGCCAGCAGAGTGGACCTTGGGCAGCCCCAGCATTTT. Translated: CASRVDLGQPQHF.

The chain has TRBV12-3 or TRBV12-4 and TRBJ1-2; 8 bases are a match to TRBD1. Germline trimming cut 5 bases from V and 2 bases from J; bases unmatched to any gene: 1. The CDR3 is 13 residues long. CDR3 coding DNA: TGTGCCAGCAGTCGACAGGGGAACTATGGCTACACCTTC. Translation: CASSRQGNYGYTF.

This chain uses TRBV7-8 with TRBJ2-7, with a tentative D call TRBD1 (6 bases). In germline, CDR1 is SGHVS, CDR2 FQNEAQ. V dropped 1 base and J dropped 5 bases, with 12 bases sitting between them. This CDR3 has 14 residues. The CDR3 bases are TGTGCCAGCAGCTTAGGGACAGCTGGAGACGAGCAGTACTTC. Its translation is CASSLGTAGDEQYF.

This clone turned up a few times. The V call is TRBV18, the J call TRBJ1-3; D is perhaps TRBD1 (5 bases). Trimming removed 3 bases from V and 1 base from J, with 13 bases in between. Germline V gene lookup returns CDR1 KGHSH and CDR2 LQKENI. CDR3 size: 16 residues. The CDR3 nucleotides read TGTGCCAGCTCACCCGAGTTCCCAGGGTCTGGAAACACCATATATTTT. It encodes CASSPEFPGSGNTIYF.

The V call is TRBV12-5, the J call TRBJ1-6, with D possibly matching TRBD1 (6 bases). V gave up 7 bases and J gave up 7 bases, with 20 bases separating them. Per germline, CDR1 LGHNT and CDR2 FRNRAP. This CDR3 is built from 16 residues. The CDR3 loop reads CASAFGLLRGNSPLHF. DNA for the CDR3: TGTGCTAGTGCCTTTGGATTACTCAGGGGAAATTCACCCCTCCACTTT.

The V gene is TRBV3-1 (or the pseudogene TRBV3-2), the J gene TRBJ1-3; D call uncertain. The CDR3 is 16 amino acids. CDR1 is LGHDT, CDR2 YNNKEL, per germline (reference sequence). Trimming removed 1 base from V and 2 bases from J, with 12 bases in between. The CDR3 DNA reads as TGTGCCAGCAGCCAAGTAAGGACGTACGCTGGAAACACCATATATTTT. Amino acid sequence: CASSQVRTYAGNTIYF.

This clone has only one observation. This chain joins TRBV6-5 and TRBJ1-5; D is undetermined. Germline V gene lookup returns CDR1 MNHEY and CDR2 SVGAGI. The CDR3 is made up of 14 amino acids. The V end was cut by 8 bases, the J end by 3 bases, with 14 bases between. The CDR3 bases are TGTGCCAGCGTCCCCGGGATCAACAATCAGCCCCAGCATTTT. Translating gives CASVPGINNQPQHF.

This clone was detected a few times. The chain has TRBV5-1 and TRBJ2-1; 15 bases are a match to TRBD2. The ends lost 3 bases at V and 7 bases at J; junction bases unmatched: 5. The germline gives CDR1 SGHRS, CDR2 YFSETQ. The CDR3 length is 16 residues. CDR3 in DNA: TGCGCCAGCAGCTGGGCCGGGACTAGCGGGGGGAATGAGCAGTTCTTC. It specifies CASSWAGTSGGNEQFF.

The chain couples TRBV5-1 to TRBJ2-1; possibly TRBD2 for D (6 bases). Germline assignment: CDR1 SGHRS and CDR2 YFSETQ. Trimming shortened V by 4 bases and J by 1 base, and 15 bases separated the two germline ends. This CDR3 region has 16 residues. In DNA, the CDR3 is TGCGCCAGCAGCCCACCGGGTCGGGGGTCCTACAATGAGCAGTTCTTC. As protein: CASSPPGRGSYNEQFF.

The V call is TRBV7-2, the J call TRBJ2-1; 8 bases align to TRBD1. The CDR3 is 15 residues long. Trimming cost V 5 bases and J 7 bases; bases outside gene matches: 10. Germline assignment: CDR1 SGHTA and CDR2 FQGNSA. CDR3 bases: TGTGCCAGCAGCCCCGGACAGGGAATTGTGAATGAGCAGTTCTTC. It yields the protein CASSPGQGIVNEQFF.